This T cell receptor (beta chain) derives from a study of blood T cell repertoires in COVID-19. Background on the study: The United States, Italy and Spain were the sources of the acute and convalescent COVID-19 samples. PBMCs, B-cell-depleted T cells, or T cells provided the cDNA or gDNA that made up the material.

With 1 base clipped from V and 7 bases from J, the junction kept 9 bases outside the gene matches. The CDR3 is 15 residues long. CDR1 and CDR2 (germline): SGHVS, FNYEAQ. Per the original methods: By means of reference gene primer amplification, nucleated cell counts were estimated. Sequencing was performed with immunoSEQ multiplex PCR; in TCRdb, only in-frame clones are kept and a portion is missing. Clone size and V and J calls were adopted from that table, with D and trimming inferred from the DNA. The sample shows about 170,000 clones, 80% to 90% of them seen only once. Seattle enrolled patients during active infection and tracked them longitudinally. This clone was observed a single time.

The V call is TRBV7-6, the J call TRBJ2-7, with 8 bases matching TRBD2. The material sequenced was peripheral blood. The receptor's source is a woman aged 80 or over with COVID-19, enrolled during active disease. The CDR3 DNA reads as TGTGCCAGCAGCTTAGTAGTCGGGGGGGCAGGGGAGCAGTACTTC. Translation gives CASSLVVGGAGEQYF.